The clone carrying this T cell receptor beta chain was counted many times. Germline V gives CDR1 SQVTM, CDR2 ANQGSEA. Trimming left V 0 bases short and J 5 bases short, with 10 bases between. This CDR3 contains 13 residues. This specimen belongs to a study of Graves' ophthalmopathy and Graves' hyperthyroidism. Amplification of TCR beta CDR3 regions used RNA transcripts. Second-round multiplex PCR followed a first-round RT-PCR using HTBI primers. TCRdb fed the multiplex PCR reads into MiXCR, producing one record per CDR3 protein. Of 300,000 or so distinct CDR3 sequences listed, 17% were seen once; the top ten hold roughly an eighth.

This clonotype was obtained from an adult man with Graves' ophthalmopathy. The chain employs TRBV29-1 and TRBJ2-5; D is uncertain. Sequenced input: peripheral blood. The CDR3 spells CSVEDPQQETQYF. CDR3 nucleotide sequence: TGCAGCGTTGAAGACCCCCAACAGGAGACCCAGTACTTC.